This T cell receptor beta chain was recovered during a study of blood T cell repertoires in COVID-19. Across the whole study: Two negative PCRs, clearance, or symptom resolution characterized the recovered Cohort 3 donors.

Per the authors' pipeline: By means of reference gene primer amplification, nucleated cell counts were estimated. Data came from immunoSEQ multiplex PCR; TCRdb stores just in-frame clones and leaves some out. V and J calls and clone size are given by that table; D and trimming were obtained from the DNA. The sample holds roughly 150,000 clones; 75% to 90% are singletons and the top ten take 3% to 4.5%. Study members were between roughly 18 and 89 years old and lived in 24 US regions. Researchers sorted participants into cohorts using their self-reported clinical history. This CDR3 comprises 12 residues. CDR1 is KGHSH, CDR2 LQKENI, per germline. V dropped 2 bases and J dropped 11; count of bases not matched to a gene: 6.

The sequence came from a man aged 45-65 years in a cohort exposed to, infected with or recovered from COVID-19 (not recorded which). Sequencing input: PBMCs or T cells enriched from blood (not recorded which). The V gene is TRBV18, the J gene TRBJ2-7; 7 bases match TRBD1. The CDR3 nucleotides read TGTGCCAGCTCACCATCCACAGGGGTTGAGTACTTC. Its translation is CASSPSTGVEYF.